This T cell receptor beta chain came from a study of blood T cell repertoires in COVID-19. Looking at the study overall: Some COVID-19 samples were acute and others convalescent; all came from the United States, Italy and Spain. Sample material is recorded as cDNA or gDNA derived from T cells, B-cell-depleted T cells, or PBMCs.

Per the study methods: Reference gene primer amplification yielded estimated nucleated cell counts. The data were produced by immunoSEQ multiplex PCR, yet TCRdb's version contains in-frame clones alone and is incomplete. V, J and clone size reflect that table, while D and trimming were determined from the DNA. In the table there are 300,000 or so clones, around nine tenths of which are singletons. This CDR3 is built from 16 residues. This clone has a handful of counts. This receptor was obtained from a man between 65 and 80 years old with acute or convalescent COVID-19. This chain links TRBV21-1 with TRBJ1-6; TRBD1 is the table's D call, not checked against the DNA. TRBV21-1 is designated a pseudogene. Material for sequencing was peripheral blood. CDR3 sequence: CASSPQGQGACSPLHF. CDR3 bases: TGTGCCAGCAGCCCCCAGGGACAGGGGGCTTGTTCACCCCTCCACTTT.